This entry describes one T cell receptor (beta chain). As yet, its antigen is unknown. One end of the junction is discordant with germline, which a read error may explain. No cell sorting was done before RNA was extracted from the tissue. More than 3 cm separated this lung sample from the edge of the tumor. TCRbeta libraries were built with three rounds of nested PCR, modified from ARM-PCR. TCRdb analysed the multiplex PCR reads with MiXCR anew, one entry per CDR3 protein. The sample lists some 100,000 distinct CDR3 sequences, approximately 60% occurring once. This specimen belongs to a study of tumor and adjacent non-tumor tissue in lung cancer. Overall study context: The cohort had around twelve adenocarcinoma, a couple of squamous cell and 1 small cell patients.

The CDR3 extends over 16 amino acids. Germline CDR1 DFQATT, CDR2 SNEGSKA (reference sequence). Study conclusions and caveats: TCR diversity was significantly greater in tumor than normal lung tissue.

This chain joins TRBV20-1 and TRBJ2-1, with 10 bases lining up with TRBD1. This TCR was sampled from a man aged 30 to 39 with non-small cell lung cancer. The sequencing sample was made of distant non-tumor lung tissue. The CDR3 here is CSSLRFDRGRVNELLF. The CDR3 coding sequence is TGCAGTTCCTTGAGATTCGACAGGGGGCGCGTCAATGAGCTGTTGTTC.